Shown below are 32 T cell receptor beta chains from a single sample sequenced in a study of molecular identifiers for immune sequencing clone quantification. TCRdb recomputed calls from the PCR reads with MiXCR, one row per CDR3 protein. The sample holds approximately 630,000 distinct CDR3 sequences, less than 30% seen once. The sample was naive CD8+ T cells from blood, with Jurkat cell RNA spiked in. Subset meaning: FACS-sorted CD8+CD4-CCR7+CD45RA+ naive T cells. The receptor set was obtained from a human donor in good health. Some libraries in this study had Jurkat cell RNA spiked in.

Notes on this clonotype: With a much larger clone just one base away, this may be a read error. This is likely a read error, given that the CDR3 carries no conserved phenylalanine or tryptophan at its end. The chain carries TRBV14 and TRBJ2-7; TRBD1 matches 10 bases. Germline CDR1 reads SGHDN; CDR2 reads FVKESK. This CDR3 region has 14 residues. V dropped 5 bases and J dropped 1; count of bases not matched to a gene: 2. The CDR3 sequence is CASSAGQGSYEQYS. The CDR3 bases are TGTGCCAGCAGCGCGGGACAGGGGTCCTACGAGCAGTACTCC.

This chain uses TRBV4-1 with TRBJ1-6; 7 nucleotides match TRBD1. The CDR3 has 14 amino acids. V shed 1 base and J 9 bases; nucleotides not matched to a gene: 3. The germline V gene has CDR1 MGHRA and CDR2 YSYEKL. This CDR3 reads CASSQVDRVSPLHF. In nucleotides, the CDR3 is TGCGCCAGCAGCCAAGTCGACAGGGTTTCACCCCTCCACTTT.

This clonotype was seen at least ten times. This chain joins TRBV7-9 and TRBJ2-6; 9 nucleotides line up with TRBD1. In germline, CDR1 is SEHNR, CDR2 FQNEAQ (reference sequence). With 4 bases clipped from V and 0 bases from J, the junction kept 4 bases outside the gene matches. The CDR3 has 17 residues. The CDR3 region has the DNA TGTGCCAGCAGCTCACCGGGACAGGGCTCTGGGGCCAACGTCCTGACTTTC. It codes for CASSSPGQGSGANVLTF. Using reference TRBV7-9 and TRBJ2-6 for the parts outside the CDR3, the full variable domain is DTGVSQNPRHKITKRGQNVTFRCDPISEHNRLYWYRQTLGQGPEFLTYFQNEAQLEKSRLLSDRFSAERPKGSFSTLEIQRTEQGDSAMYLCASSSPGQGSGANVLTFGAGSRLTVL.

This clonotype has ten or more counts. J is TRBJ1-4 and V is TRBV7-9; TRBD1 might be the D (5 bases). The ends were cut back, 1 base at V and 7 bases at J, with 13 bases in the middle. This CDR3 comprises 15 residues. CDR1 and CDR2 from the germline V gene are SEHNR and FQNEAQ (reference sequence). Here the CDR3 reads CASSLVSTGGEKLFF. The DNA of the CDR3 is TGTGCCAGCAGCTTAGTTTCCACCGGGGGTGAAAAACTGTTTTTT.

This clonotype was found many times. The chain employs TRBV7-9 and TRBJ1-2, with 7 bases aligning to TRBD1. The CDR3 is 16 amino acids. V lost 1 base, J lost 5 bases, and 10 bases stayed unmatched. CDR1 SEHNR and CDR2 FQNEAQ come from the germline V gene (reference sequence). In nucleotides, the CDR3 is TGTGCCAGCAGCTTAGTCGCAGGGGGAACCTTTTATGGCTACACCTTC. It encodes CASSLVAGGTFYGYTF.

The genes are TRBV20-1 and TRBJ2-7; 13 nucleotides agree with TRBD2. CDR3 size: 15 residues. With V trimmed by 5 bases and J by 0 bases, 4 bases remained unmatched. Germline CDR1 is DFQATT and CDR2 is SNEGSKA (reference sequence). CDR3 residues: CSAPGLAGVSYEQYF. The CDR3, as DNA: TGCAGTGCTCCAGGACTAGCGGGAGTCTCCTACGAGCAGTACTTC.

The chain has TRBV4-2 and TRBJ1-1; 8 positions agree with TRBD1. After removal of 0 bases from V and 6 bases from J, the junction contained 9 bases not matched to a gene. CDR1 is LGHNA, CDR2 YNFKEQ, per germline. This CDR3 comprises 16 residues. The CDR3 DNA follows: TGTGCCAGCAGCCAAGATGGCAGGGGGCTTGGAGCTGAAGCTTTCTTT. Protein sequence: CASSQDGRGLGAEAFF.

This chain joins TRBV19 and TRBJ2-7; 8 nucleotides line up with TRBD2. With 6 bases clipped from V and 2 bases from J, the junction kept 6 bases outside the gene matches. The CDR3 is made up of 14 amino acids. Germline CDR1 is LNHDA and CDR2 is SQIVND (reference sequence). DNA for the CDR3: TGTGCCAGTAGCACACGGGGGGGCACCTACGAGCAGTACTTC. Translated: CASSTRGGTYEQYF.

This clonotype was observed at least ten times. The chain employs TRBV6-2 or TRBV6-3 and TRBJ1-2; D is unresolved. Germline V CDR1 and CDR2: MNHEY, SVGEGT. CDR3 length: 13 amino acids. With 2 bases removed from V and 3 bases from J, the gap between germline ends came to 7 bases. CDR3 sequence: CASSYETDYGYTF. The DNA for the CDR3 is TGTGCCAGCAGTTACGAAACGGACTATGGCTACACCTTC.

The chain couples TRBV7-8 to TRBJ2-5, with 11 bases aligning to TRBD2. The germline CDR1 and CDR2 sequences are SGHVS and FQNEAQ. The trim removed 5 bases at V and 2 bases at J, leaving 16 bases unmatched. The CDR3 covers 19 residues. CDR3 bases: TGTGCCAGCAGCGCAGGAGGAACTAGCGGGGGTTTCTTACAAGAGACCCAGTACTTC. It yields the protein CASSAGGTSGGFLQETQYF.

CDR3 sequence (DNA): TGTGCCAGCAGCTTAGCTCGAGTTGCAACTAATGAAAAACTGTTTTTT. Translating it yields CASSLARVATNEKLFF. The genes are TRBV7-8 and TRBJ1-4; D is uncertain. Germline lookup yields CDR1 SGHVS and CDR2 FQNEAQ. The V end was cut by 0 bases, the J end by 0 bases, with 8 bases between. There are 16 residues in the CDR3.

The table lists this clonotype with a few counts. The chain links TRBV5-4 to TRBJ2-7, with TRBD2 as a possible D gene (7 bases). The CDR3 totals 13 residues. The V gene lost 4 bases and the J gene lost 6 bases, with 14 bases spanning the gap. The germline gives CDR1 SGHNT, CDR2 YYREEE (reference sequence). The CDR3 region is CASSRGGGSEQYF. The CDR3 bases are TGTGCCAGCAGCCGGGGAGGGGGTTCCGAGCAGTACTTC.

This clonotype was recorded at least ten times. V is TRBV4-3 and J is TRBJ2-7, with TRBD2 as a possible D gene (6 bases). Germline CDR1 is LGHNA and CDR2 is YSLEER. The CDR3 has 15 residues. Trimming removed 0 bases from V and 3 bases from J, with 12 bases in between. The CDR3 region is CASSQDPSSVYEQYF. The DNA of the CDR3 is TGCGCCAGCAGCCAAGATCCCTCTAGCGTCTACGAGCAGTACTTC.

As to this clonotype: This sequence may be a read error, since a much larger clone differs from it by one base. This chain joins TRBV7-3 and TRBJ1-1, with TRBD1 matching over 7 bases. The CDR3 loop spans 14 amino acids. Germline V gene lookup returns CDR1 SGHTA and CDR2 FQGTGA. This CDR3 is CASSSPRGHTEALF. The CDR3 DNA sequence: TGTGCCAGCAGCAGTCCGAGGGGGCACACTGAAGCTCTCTTT.

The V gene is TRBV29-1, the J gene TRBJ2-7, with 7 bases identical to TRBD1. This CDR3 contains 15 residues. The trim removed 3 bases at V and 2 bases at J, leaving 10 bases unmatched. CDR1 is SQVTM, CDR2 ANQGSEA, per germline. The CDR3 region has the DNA TGCAGCGTTGAGCAGGGACAGAATTTTCCCTACGAGCAGTACTTC. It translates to CSVEQGQNFPYEQYF.

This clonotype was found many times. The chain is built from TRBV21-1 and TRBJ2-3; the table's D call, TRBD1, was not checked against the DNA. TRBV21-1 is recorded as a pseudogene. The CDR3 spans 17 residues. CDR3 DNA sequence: TGTGCCAGCAGCGAAAAGTCCGGACAGGGGTGCACAGATACGCAGTATTTT. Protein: CASSEKSGQGCTDTQYF.

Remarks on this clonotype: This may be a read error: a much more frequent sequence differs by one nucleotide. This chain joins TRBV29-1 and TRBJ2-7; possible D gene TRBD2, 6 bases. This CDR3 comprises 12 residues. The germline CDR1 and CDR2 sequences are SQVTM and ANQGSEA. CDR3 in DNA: TGCAGCGCCCCGGGACCGCGGGGCGAGCTGTACTTC. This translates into CSAPGPRGELYF.

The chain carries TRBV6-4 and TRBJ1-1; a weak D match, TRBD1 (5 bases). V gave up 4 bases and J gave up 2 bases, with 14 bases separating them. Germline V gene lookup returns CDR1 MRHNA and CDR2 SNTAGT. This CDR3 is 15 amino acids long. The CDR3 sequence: CASSVSPGGNTEAFF. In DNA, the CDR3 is TGTGCCAGCAGTGTGTCTCCCGGGGGAAACACTGAAGCTTTCTTT.

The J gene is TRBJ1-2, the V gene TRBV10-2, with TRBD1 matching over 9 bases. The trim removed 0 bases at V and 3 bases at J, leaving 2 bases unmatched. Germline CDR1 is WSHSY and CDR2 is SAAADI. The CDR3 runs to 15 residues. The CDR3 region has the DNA TGCGCCAGCAGTGAGTCGGGACAGGGATACTATGGCTACACCTTC. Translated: CASSESGQGYYGYTF.

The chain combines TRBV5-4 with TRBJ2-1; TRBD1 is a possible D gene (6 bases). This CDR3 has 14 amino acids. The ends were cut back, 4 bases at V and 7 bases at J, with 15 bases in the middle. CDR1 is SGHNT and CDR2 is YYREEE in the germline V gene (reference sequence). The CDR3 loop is CASSQGLSPNEQFF. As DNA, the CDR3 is TGTGCCAGCAGCCAGGGGTTAAGCCCAAATGAGCAGTTCTTC.

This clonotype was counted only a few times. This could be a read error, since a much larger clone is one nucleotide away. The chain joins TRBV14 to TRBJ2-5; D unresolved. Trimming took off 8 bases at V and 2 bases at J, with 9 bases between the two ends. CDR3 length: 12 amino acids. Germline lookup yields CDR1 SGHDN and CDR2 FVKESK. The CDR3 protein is CASGPTQETQYF. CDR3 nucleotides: TGTGCCAGCGGCCCGACACAAGAGACCCAGTACTTC.

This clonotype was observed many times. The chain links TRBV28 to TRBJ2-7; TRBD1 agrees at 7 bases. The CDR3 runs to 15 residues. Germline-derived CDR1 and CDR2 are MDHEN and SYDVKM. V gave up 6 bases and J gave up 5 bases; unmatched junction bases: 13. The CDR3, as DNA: TGTGCCAGCAGGAGAAATCCGGACAGGTACAACGAGCAGTACTTC. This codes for CASRRNPDRYNEQYF.

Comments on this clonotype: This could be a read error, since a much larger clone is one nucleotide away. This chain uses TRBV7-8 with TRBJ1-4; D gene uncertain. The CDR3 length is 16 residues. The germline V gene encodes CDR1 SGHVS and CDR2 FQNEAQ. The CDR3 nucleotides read TGTGCCAGCAGCTGGACCGAAGAGACCCTGAATGAAAAACTGGTTTTT. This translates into CASSWTEETLNEKLVF.

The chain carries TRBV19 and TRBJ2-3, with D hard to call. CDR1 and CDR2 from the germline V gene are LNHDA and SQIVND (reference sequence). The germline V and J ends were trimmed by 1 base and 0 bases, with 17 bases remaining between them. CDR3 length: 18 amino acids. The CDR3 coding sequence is TGTGCCAGTAGTATAGGACCGTGGAAGTCCGCTAGCACAGATACGCAGTATTTT. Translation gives CASSIGPWKSASTDTQYF.

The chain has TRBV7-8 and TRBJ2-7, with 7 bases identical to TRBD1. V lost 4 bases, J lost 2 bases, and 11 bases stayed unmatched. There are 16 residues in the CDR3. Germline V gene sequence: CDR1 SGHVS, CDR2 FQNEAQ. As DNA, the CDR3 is TGTGCCAGCAGCTCCTTTATTGGACAGGTGGCCTACGAGCAGTACTTC. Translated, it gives CASSSFIGQVAYEQYF.

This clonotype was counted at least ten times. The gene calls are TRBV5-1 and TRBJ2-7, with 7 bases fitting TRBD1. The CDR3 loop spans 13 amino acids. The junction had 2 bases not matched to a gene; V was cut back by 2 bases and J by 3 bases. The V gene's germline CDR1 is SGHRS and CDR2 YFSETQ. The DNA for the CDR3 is TGCGCCAGCAGCTTCACAGGGGACTACGAGCAGTACTTC. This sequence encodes CASSFTGDYEQYF. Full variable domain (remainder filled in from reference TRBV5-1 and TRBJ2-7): KAGVTQTPRYLIKTRGQQVTLSCSPISGHRSVSWYQQTPGQGLQFLFEYFSETQRNKGNFPGRFSGRQFSNSRSEMNVSTLELGDSALYLCASSFTGDYEQYFGPGTRLTVT.

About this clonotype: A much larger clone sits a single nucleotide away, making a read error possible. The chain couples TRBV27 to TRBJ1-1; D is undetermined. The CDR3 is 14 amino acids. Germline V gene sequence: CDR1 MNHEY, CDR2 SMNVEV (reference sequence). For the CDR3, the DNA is TGTGCCAGCAGTTTAATGTTTGACACCGGTGAAGCTCTCTTT. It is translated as CASSLMFDTGEALF.

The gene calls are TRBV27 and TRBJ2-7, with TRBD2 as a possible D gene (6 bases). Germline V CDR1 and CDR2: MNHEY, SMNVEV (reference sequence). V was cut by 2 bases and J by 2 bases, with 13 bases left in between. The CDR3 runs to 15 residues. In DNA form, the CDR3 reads TGTGCCAGCAGTTTAGGGGGGTTGGAAACCTACGAGCAGTACTTC. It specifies CASSLGGLETYEQYF.

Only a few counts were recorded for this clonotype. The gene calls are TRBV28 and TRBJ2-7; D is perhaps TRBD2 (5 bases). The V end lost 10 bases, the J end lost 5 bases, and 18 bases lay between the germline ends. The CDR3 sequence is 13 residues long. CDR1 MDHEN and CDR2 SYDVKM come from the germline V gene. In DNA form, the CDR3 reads TGTGCCACCCTATCTAGGGAGAGGGACGAGCAGTACTTC. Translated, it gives CATLSRERDEQYF.

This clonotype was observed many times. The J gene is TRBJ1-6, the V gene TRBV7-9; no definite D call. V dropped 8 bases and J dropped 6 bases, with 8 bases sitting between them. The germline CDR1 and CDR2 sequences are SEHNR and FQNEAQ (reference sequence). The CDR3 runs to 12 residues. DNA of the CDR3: TGTGCCAGCGGTAACCCTAATTCACCCCTCCACTTT. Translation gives CASGNPNSPLHF.

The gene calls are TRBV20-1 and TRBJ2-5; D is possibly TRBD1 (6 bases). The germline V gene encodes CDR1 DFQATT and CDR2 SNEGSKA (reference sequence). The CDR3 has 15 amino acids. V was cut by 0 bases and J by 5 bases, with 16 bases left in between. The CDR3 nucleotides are TGCAGTGCTAGAGATATGTCCGAGGGACATGAGACCCAGTACTTC. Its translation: CSARDMSEGHETQYF.

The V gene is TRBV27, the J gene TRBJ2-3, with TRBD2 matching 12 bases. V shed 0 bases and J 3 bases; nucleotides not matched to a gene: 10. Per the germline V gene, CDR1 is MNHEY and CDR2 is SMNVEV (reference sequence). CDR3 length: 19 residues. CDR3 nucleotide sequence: TGTGCCAGCAGTTTATCGAAGCCTAGCGGGAGGGCCGGGACAGATACGCAGTATTTT. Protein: CASSLSKPSGRAGTDTQYF.